Listed here are 3 T cell receptor beta chains from one sample, sequenced in a study of blood T cell repertoires in COVID-19. Produced via immunoSEQ multiplex PCR; TCRdb's table is partial and in-frame only. This table holds 200,000 to 300,000 clones, under 85% found once. The sequencing input was peripheral blood. The receptors come from a human donor in a cohort sampled during active COVID-19.

The CDR3 nucleotides are TGTGCCAGCAGGATACTAGCGGGAGCCGAAGAGCAGTACTTC. Translating gives CASRILAGAEEQYF. This chain uses TRBV6-5 with TRBJ2-7; TRBD2 aligns across 11 bases. After removal of 6 bases from V and 7 bases from J, the junction contained 8 bases not matched to a gene. Germline V gene sequence: CDR1 MNHEY, CDR2 SVGAGI. CDR3 length equals 14 residues.

This clone was seen ten or more times. CDR3 amino acids: CASSLVAGAGVSEQFF. In DNA, the CDR3 is TGTGCCAGCAGCTTAGTGGCGGGAGCGGGAGTGAGTGAGCAGTTCTTC. V is TRBV11-2 and J is TRBJ2-1; TRBD2 matches at 8 bases. This CDR3 has 16 amino acids. With 1 base clipped from V and 9 bases from J, the junction kept 11 bases outside the gene matches. Germline CDR1 and CDR2: SGHAT and FQNNGV.

The chain is built from TRBV27 and TRBJ2-7, with 8 bases matching TRBD1. Per the germline V gene, CDR1 is MNHEY and CDR2 is SMNVEV (reference sequence). The V gene end was trimmed by 6 bases and the J gene end by 4 bases; junction bases not matched to a gene: 8. CDR3 length equals 14 residues. The DNA for the CDR3 is TGTGCCAGCAGCGCGGACAGGGACTGGTACGAGCAGTACTTC. Translating gives CASSADRDWYEQYF.